This passage covers 8 T cell receptor beta chains from one sample sequenced in a study of shared clonotypes between healthy human individuals. The protocol was immunoSEQ multiplex PCR, while the TCRdb copy is restricted to in-frame clones and leaves out a portion. In the table there are about 2.3 million clones, 85% to 95% of which are singletons. Source material: naive CD4+ T cells from PBMCs. The subset is: CD45RA+ positively selected. The receptors originated from a man younger than 35 in good health. Some clones in this sample may be carry-over from other donors' samples.

The chain couples TRBV6-5 to TRBJ1-6; 10 bases align to TRBD1. Unmatched junction bases numbered 3, after V lost 4 bases and J lost 6 bases. Germline-derived CDR1 and CDR2 are MNHEY and SVGAGI. This CDR3 spans 15 amino acids. The CDR3 DNA reads TGTGCCAGCAGTTCTTGGGACAGGGGTAATTCACCCCTCCACTTT. As protein: CASSSWDRGNSPLHF.

The rearrangement joins TRBV28 to TRBJ2-6, with D hard to call. The CDR3 has 15 residues. From germline, CDR1 is MDHEN and CDR2 SYDVKM. V lost 6 bases and J lost 1, with 10 bases in between. CDR3 sequence: CASSRSESGANVLTF. The DNA for the CDR3 is TGTGCCAGCAGCCGATCAGAGTCTGGGGCCAACGTCCTGACTTTC.

The chain uses TRBV5-5 and TRBJ1-4, with a tentative D call TRBD1 (6 bases). The CDR3 runs to 14 residues. V lost 1 base and J lost 11, with 15 bases in between. Germline V gives CDR1 SGHKS, CDR2 YYEKEE (reference sequence). CDR3 coding DNA: TGTGCCAGCAGCTTGCGAGGGGGTATGAGGAAACTGTTTTTT. Residues: CASSLRGGMRKLFF. The full variable domain, rest sourced from reference TRBV5-5 and TRBJ1-4, is DAGVTQSPTHLIKTRGQQVTLRCSPISGHKSVSWYQQVLGQGPQFIFQYYEKEERGRGNFPDRFSARQFPNYSSELNVNALLLGDSALYLCASSLRGGMRKLFFGSGTQLSVL.

This clone was seen a handful of times. The chain employs TRBV9 and TRBJ1-1; TRBD1 aligns across 7 bases. Unmatched junction bases numbered 8, after V lost 4 bases and J lost 5 bases. CDR1 SGDLS and CDR2 YYNGEE come from the germline V gene. The CDR3 is 14 residues long. The CDR3 loop is CASSSRTGLTEAFF. CDR3 nucleotides: TGTGCCAGCAGCTCGAGGACAGGTTTGACTGAAGCTTTCTTT.

The CDR3 protein is CASSAGTSQETQYF. The CDR3 DNA reads as TGTGCCAGCAGTGCCGGGACTAGCCAAGAGACCCAGTACTTC. The V and J genes are TRBV6-5 and TRBJ2-5, with 8 bases aligning to TRBD2. This CDR3 has 14 amino acids. With 5 bases clipped from V and 1 base from J, the junction kept 3 bases outside the gene matches. Germline CDR1 MNHEY, CDR2 SVGAGI.

The rearrangement uses TRBV6-1 and TRBJ2-7; D gene unclear. The CDR3 covers 13 residues. V shed 8 bases and J shed 6 bases, with 17 bases lying between them. CDR1 and CDR2 from the germline V gene are MNHNS and SASEGT. The CDR3 sequence: CASELFRSGEQYF. As DNA, the CDR3 is TGTGCCAGCGAGCTTTTTCGGTCGGGCGAGCAGTACTTC.

Concerning this clone: A read error may account for a junction end that differs from germline. Other DNA sequences in this specimen translate into the identical CDR3. The V gene is TRBV27, the J gene TRBJ2-7, with 8 nucleotides matching TRBD2. Germline V lookup: CDR1 MNHEY, CDR2 SMNVEV (reference sequence). This CDR3 is 15 amino acids long. CDR3 region: CASSSPWGTSYEQYF. Written as DNA, the CDR3 is TGTGCCAGTAGTTCCCCTTGGGGGACTAGCTACGAGCAGTACTTC.

The chain's CDR3 is CASRGTSGPYNEQFF. CDR3 in DNA: TGCGCCAGCCGCGGGACTAGCGGACCCTACAATGAGCAGTTCTTC. V gene TRBV5-1 combines with J gene TRBJ2-1, with 11 nucleotides matching TRBD2. Germline values: CDR1 SGHRS, CDR2 YFSETQ. This CDR3 spans 15 amino acids. The V and J ends lost 7 bases and 2 bases, in that order; junction bases with no gene match: 5.